Here is one T cell receptor beta chain with its context. The nonmyeloablative bone marrow transplants came from related graft donors, with transient mixed chimerism. This sample was taken from a study of Tregs in tolerant kidney transplant recipients. The CDR3 sequence is 15 residues long. Per the germline V gene, CDR1 is MNHNS and CDR2 is SASEGT. V shed 7 bases and J 10 bases; nucleotides not matched to a gene: 15. Libraries were prepared by immunoSEQ multiplex PCR; TCRdb keeps only in-frame clonotypes and omits some of them. The top ten hold 3.8% of the sample, which has roughly 70,000 clones, around 87% seen once.

This sequence originates from a human patient who received a combined kidney and bone marrow transplant. Some T cells may have originated in the graft donor. This specimen consisted of CD4+ T cells from blood (PBMCs), obtained 6 months after the transplant. V usage is TRBV6-1 and J usage is TRBJ2-3, with 9 positions matching TRBD1. The CDR3, as DNA: TGTGCCAGCATCACCGGGACAGGGCCAGGGGCGGCGCAGTATTTT. Its protein is CASITGTGPGAAQYF.